This TCR beta chain originates from a study of graft-versus-host responses after intestinal transplantation. Method: immunoSEQ multiplex PCR; TCRdb's copy keeps in-frame clones and lacks some. Among tens of thousands of clones listed, 85% to 95% were seen once. Trimming took 1 base from V and 2 from J, leaving 9 bases between them. The germline V gene has CDR1 MNHEY and CDR2 SMNVEV (reference sequence). The CDR3 extends over 14 amino acids. The chain is built from TRBV27 and TRBJ2-7, with D tentatively TRBD1 or TRBD2 (5 bases each). The sequences come from PBMCs, collected around 27 months after a first intestinal transplant, on the day of a second. This clonotype was obtained from a human patient who received an intestinal transplant, so some T cells may come from the graft donor. The CDR3 spells CASSLYGGTYEQYF. The CDR3 nucleotides read TGTGCCAGCAGTTTATATGGGGGAACCTACGAGCAGTACTTC.